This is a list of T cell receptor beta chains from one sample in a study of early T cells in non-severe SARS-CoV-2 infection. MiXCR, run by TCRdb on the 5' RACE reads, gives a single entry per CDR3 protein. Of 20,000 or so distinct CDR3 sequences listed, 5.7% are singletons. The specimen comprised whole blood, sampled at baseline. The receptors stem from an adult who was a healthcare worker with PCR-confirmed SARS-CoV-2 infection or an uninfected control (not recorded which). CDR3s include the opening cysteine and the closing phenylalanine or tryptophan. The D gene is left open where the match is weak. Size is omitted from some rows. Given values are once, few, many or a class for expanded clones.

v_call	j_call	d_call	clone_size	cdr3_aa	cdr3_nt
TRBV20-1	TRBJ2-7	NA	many	CSARDHRATGEQYF	TGCAGTGCTAGAGATCACAGGGCCACAGGGGAGCAGTACTTC
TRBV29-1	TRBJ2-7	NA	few	CSVGGAHEQYF	TGCAGCGTTGGGGGGGCCCACGAGCAGTACTTC
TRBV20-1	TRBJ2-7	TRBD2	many	CSASGVSYEQYF	TGCAGTGCAAGCGGGGTTTCCTACGAGCAGTACTTC
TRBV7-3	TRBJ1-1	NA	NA	CASSEMNTEAFF	TGTGCCAGCAGCGAGATGAACACTGAAGCTTTCTTT
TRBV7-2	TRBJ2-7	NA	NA	CASRKEGPYEQYF	TGTGCCAGCAGGAAGGAAGGGCCCTACGAGCAGTACTTC
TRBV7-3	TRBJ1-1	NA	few	CASSIQGFGTEAFF	TGTGCCAGCAGCATACAGGGATTTGGTACTGAAGCTTTCTTT
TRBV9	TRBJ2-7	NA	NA	CASSVAEGGPYEQYF	TGTGCCAGCAGCGTAGCGGAGGGAGGCCCCTACGAGCAGTACTTC
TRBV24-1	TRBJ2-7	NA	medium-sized	CATSDASDSTYEQYF	TGTGCCACCAGTGATGCTTCAGACAGCACCTACGAGCAGTACTTC
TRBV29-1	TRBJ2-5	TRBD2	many	CSVGSGGAGETQYF	TGCAGCGTTGGGAGCGGGGGGGCCGGAGAGACCCAGTACTTC
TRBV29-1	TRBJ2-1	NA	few	CSVWGPNEQFF	TGCAGCGTGTGGGGACCTAATGAGCAGTTCTTC
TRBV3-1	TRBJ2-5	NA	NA	CASRDGLPQETQYF	TGTGCCAGCAGGGACGGACTACCCCAAGAGACCCAGTACTTC
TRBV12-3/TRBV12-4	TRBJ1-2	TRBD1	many	CASSDRVLFGYTF	TGTGCCAGCAGCGACAGGGTTTTGTTCGGCTACACCTTC
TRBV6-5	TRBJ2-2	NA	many	CASSPGDRNTGELFF	TGTGCCAGCAGTCCGGGGGACAGGAACACCGGGGAGCTGTTTTTT
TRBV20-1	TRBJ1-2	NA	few	CSARHKGPPGTF	TGCAGTGCTAGACACAAGGGGCCCCCGGGGACCTTC
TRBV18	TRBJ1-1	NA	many	CASSTVGDTEAFF	TGTGCCAGCTCAACCGTAGGGGACACTGAAGCTTTCTTT
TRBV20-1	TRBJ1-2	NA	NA	CSATARGSGYGYTF	TGCAGTGCTACCGCCCGGGGTTCCGGCTATGGCTACACCTTC